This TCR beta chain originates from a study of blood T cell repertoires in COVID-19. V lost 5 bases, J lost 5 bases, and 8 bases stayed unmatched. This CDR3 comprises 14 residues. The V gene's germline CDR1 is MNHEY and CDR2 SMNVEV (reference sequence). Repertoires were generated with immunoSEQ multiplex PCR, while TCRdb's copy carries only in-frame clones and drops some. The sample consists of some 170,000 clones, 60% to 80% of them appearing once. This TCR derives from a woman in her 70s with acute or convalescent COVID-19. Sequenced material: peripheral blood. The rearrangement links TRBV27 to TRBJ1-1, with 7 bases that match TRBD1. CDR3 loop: CASSQKTGITEAFF. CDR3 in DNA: TGTGCCAGCAGTCAAAAGACAGGGATAACTGAAGCTTTCTTT.